The rows below give T cell receptor beta chains drawn from one sample of a study of T cell responses to AZD1222 COVID-19 vaccine. TCRdb's copy holds only in-frame clones and misses some; the assay was immunoSEQ multiplex PCR. The repertoire includes 100,000 to 150,000 clones, over 75% of them detected once, and roughly 3% sits in the top ten. Sequenced material: peripheral blood, taken on day 0 of AZD1222 vaccination. The receptors come from an adult in good health. Both conserved end residues are part of each CDR3. The D gene is left open where the match is weak. Clone size is given for some rows only: seen once, a few or many times, or a class if the clone is expanded.

D gene,clone size,V gene,J gene,CDR3 protein,CDR3 DNA
.,.,TRBV5-1,TRBJ2-2,CASSLGAGAANTGELFF,TGCGCCAGCAGCTTGGGAGCCGGGGCGGCGAACACCGGGGAGCTGTTTTTT
.,once,TRBV2,TRBJ2-1,CASSEWVVNEQFF,TGTGCCAGCAGTGAATGGGTAGTAAATGAGCAGTTCTTC
.,.,TRBV6-5,TRBJ2-1,CASSSRRNNEQFF,TGTGCCAGCAGTTCCAGACGGAACAATGAGCAGTTCTTC
.,.,TRBV12-5,TRBJ1-1,CASGLAGGTTEAFF,TGTGCTAGTGGTTTGGCGGGGGGCACCACTGAAGCTTTCTTT
.,.,TRBV6-5,TRBJ1-2,CASSPDSYGYTF,TGTGCCAGCAGCCCGGACAGCTATGGCTACACCTTC
TRBD2,.,TRBV28,TRBJ2-5,CASSLWTSGTSQETQYF,TGTGCCAGCAGTTTATGGACTAGCGGGACTTCGCAGGAGACCCAGTACTTC
TRBD2,.,TRBV7-9,TRBJ2-7,CASSLIKRGSYEQYF,TGTGCCAGCAGCTTAATCAAGCGGGGGTCCTACGAGCAGTACTTC
.,.,TRBV27,TRBJ2-7,CASSLRGPSSYEQYF,TGTGCCAGCAGCCTGCGAGGTCCGAGCTCCTACGAGCAGTACTTC
.,.,TRBV19,TRBJ1-3,CASSGVEARSGNTIYF,TGTGCCAGTAGTGGTGTGGAGGCGCGCTCTGGAAACACCATATATTTT
.,.,TRBV5-5,TRBJ2-1,CASSLYPGFNEQFF,TGTGCCAGCAGCTTGTACCCGGGTTTCAATGAGCAGTTCTTC
TRBD2,once,TRBV6-2/TRBV6-3,TRBJ2-1,CASSYIRLAGGDEQFF,TGTGCCAGCAGTTACATCAGACTAGCGGGAGGGGATGAGCAGTTCTTC
TRBD2,.,TRBV7-2,TRBJ2-7,CASNVHSGGSYEQYF,TGTGCCAGCAACGTACACTCGGGGGGTTCCTACGAGCAGTACTTC
TRBD2,.,TRBV5-4,TRBJ2-7,CASSLAGEIGEQYF,TGTGCCAGCAGCCTAGCGGGAGAGATCGGCGAGCAGTACTTC
.,once,TRBV5-8,TRBJ1-2,CASSPDRNYGYTF,TGTGCCAGCAGCCCTGACAGGAACTATGGCTACACCTTC
.,.,TRBV6-5,TRBJ1-1,CASSYSRVNTEAFF,TGTGCCAGCAGTTACTCCCGAGTGAACACTGAAGCTTTCTTT
.,.,TRBV19,TRBJ2-2,CASTPGVAGNTGELFF,TGTGCCAGTACCCCAGGGGTGGCGGGTAACACCGGGGAGCTGTTTTTT
TRBD2,once,TRBV6-5,TRBJ2-1,CASSTSGSSYNEQFF,TGTGCCAGCAGCACTAGCGGGAGCTCCTACAATGAGCAGTTCTTC
.,.,TRBV19,TRBJ1-6,CASTPSSYNSPLHF,TGTGCCAGTACCCCGAGCTCCTATAATTCACCCCTCCACTTT
TRBD1,.,TRBV10-1,TRBJ1-6,CASSDQGQGPLHNSPLHF,TGCGCCAGCAGTGACCAGGGACAGGGACCATTACATAATTCACCCCTCCACTTT
TRBD1,.,TRBV7-9,TRBJ2-7,CASRESGTGDYEQYF,TGTGCCAGCAGAGAAAGTGGGACAGGGGACTACGAGCAGTACTTC